Listed here are 27 T cell receptor beta chains from one sample, sequenced in a study of T cell responses to AZD1222 COVID-19 vaccine. Method: immunoSEQ multiplex PCR; TCRdb's copy keeps in-frame clones and lacks some. The repertoire has some 150,000 clones, about 91% of them found once; the top ten carry about 1.9%. The specimen was peripheral blood, collected on day 0 of AZD1222 vaccination. The source of these receptors is an adult in good health.

The genes are TRBV11-2 and TRBJ1-1; a weak D match, TRBD1 (6 bases). Germline V gene lookup returns CDR1 SGHAT and CDR2 FQNNGV. V was trimmed by 5 bases and J by 2 bases, leaving 9 bases between them. There are 13 residues in the CDR3. Written as DNA, the CDR3 is TGTGCCAGCAGCCTAGGGACAAACACTGAAGCTTTCTTT. Protein: CASSLGTNTEAFF.

The V gene is TRBV7-3, the J gene TRBJ2-3; 8 bases fit TRBD2. This CDR3 is built from 14 residues. Germline values: CDR1 SGHTA, CDR2 FQGTGA. J was trimmed by 3 bases and V by 6 bases; bases with no gene match: 5. The CDR3: CASSRGGRTDTQYF. CDR3 in DNA: TGTGCCAGCAGTCGCGGGGGGCGGACAGATACGCAGTATTTT. The whole variable domain, remainder taken from reference TRBV7-3 and TRBJ2-3, is GAGVSQTPSNKVTEKGKYVELRCDPISGHTALYWYRQSLGQGPEFLIYFQGTGAADDSGLPNDRFFAVRPEGSVSTLKIQRTERGDSAVYLCASSRGGRTDTQYFGPGTRLTVL.

The gene calls are TRBV27 and TRBJ1-5; 9 nucleotides line up with TRBD1. This CDR3 spans 17 amino acids. Germline values: CDR1 MNHEY, CDR2 SMNVEV (reference sequence). V lost 4 bases, J lost 2 bases, and 9 bases stayed unmatched. The CDR3 DNA sequence: TGTGCCAGCAGTTCCCTAGGGACAGGGACGGGCAATCAGCCCCAGCATTTT. Translating it yields CASSSLGTGTGNQPQHF.

The DNA of the CDR3 is TGTGCCAGTAGTACAGCCGGGACAGGGGATTCGGATGAGCAGTTCTTC. Protein product: CASSTAGTGDSDEQFF. The rearrangement joins TRBV19 to TRBJ2-1, with 10 bases aligning to TRBD1. The V gene end was trimmed by 4 bases and the J gene end by 8 bases; junction bases not matched to a gene: 11. The CDR3 has 16 amino acids. In germline, CDR1 is LNHDA, CDR2 SQIVND (reference sequence).

This chain joins TRBV7-9 and TRBJ2-3; D unresolved. The CDR3 length is 13 residues. CDR1 SEHNR and CDR2 FQNEAQ come from the germline V gene (reference sequence). The germline V and J ends were trimmed by 3 bases and 6 bases, with 10 bases remaining between them. The CDR3 DNA reads as TGTGCCAGCAGCTTCCCGAGTTGGGATACGCAGTATTTT. Its protein product is CASSFPSWDTQYF.

The V call is TRBV28, the J call TRBJ2-3; no clear D gene. Germline V gene data show CDR1 as MDHEN and CDR2 as SYDVKM. The germline V and J ends were trimmed by 5 bases and 2 bases, with 11 bases remaining between them. This CDR3 spans 14 amino acids. The CDR3 is CASSPLGPTDTQYF. CDR3 coding DNA: TGTGCCAGCAGTCCTCTTGGACCCACAGATACGCAGTATTTT.

In this sample, this clone turned up once. The chain combines TRBV19 with TRBJ2-7; D is unresolved. Trimming shortened V by 3 bases and J by 2 bases, and 11 bases separated the two germline ends. The CDR3 is 14 amino acids. Germline CDR1 reads LNHDA; CDR2 reads SQIVND (reference sequence). The CDR3 DNA sequence: TGTGCCAGTAGTATTCAGGCAGCCCCCTACGAGCAGTACTTC. This translates into CASSIQAAPYEQYF.

The chain has TRBV18 and TRBJ1-2, with 8 bases lining up with TRBD1. This CDR3 region has 16 residues. The V gene's germline CDR1 is KGHSH and CDR2 LQKENI. V was clipped by 2 bases and J by 7 bases; unmatched bases: 12. The CDR3 region has the DNA TGTGCCAGCTCACCAGGGGGGACGAACAGGGGGTCTGGCTACACCTTC. It codes for CASSPGGTNRGSGYTF.

The chain combines TRBV4-3 with TRBJ2-5; TRBD1 aligns across 7 bases. The CDR3 is 14 residues long. The V and J ends lost 6 bases and 5 bases, in that order; junction bases with no gene match: 9. Germline V gene sequence: CDR1 LGHNA, CDR2 YSLEER. The CDR3 here is CASSVDRRLETQYF. The CDR3 nucleotides read TGCGCCAGCAGTGTGGACAGGCGATTGGAGACCCAGTACTTC.

V usage is TRBV6-4 and J usage is TRBJ1-6; the D gene is possibly TRBD1 (6 bases). The CDR3 contains 13 residues. V was pared by 2 bases and J by 7 bases, with 6 bases between. Germline V gives CDR1 MRHNA, CDR2 SNTAGT. CDR3 residues: CASSDGQNSPLHF. The CDR3 region has the DNA TGTGCCAGCAGTGACGGACAGAATTCACCCCTCCACTTT.

The V call is TRBV5-4, the J call TRBJ2-2; D uncertain. The germline V gene encodes CDR1 SGHNT and CDR2 YYREEE (reference sequence). V lost 4 bases and J 2 bases, leaving 15 bases between the germline ends. CDR3 length equals 16 residues. CDR3 coding DNA: TGTGCCAGCAGCCCCCCCGGACGGATTAACACCGGGGAGCTGTTTTTT. This encodes CASSPPGRINTGELFF.

This chain connects TRBV10-3 to TRBJ2-3; either TRBD1 or TRBD2 may supply D (6 bases each). V lost 8 bases to trimming and J lost 5 bases, with 23 bases between them. Germline V lookup: CDR1 ENHRY, CDR2 SYGVKD. This CDR3 region has 16 residues. The CDR3 reads CAIGNRDTGDLDTQYF. CDR3 DNA: TGTGCCATCGGTAACCGGGACACGGGGGACTTAGATACGCAGTATTTT.

This chain uses TRBV6-1 with TRBJ2-1; 9 bases align to TRBD2. V gave up 0 bases and J gave up 9 bases; unmatched junction bases: 3. CDR1 is MNHNS, CDR2 SASEGT, per germline. The CDR3 runs 14 residues. CDR3 DNA sequence: TGTGCCAGCAGTGAAGCCGGGACTAGCCTTGAGCAGTTCTTC. Translating it yields CASSEAGTSLEQFF.

The chain has TRBV11-2 and TRBJ2-7; D is ambiguous. V was shortened by 4 bases and J by 5 bases, with 18 bases between the two germline ends. Looked up from germline, CDR1 is SGHAT and CDR2 is FQNNGV. The CDR3 length is 15 residues. Here the CDR3 DNA reads TGTGCCAGCAGCTCGCTTCGGGTTGCCGCCCACGAGCAGTACTTC. Residues: CASSSLRVAAHEQYF.

This clone came up a few times. V usage is TRBV19 and J usage is TRBJ1-1; the D gene is possibly TRBD1 (6 bases). Germline V gene sequence: CDR1 LNHDA, CDR2 SQIVND (reference sequence). V dropped 4 bases and J dropped 5 bases, with 20 bases sitting between them. The CDR3 has 16 amino acids. CDR3 loop: CASSTTRRGLRTEAFF. The CDR3 DNA reads as TGTGCCAGTAGTACTACGCGCAGGGGTCTACGGACTGAAGCTTTCTTT. The full variable domain, its missing parts supplied by reference TRBV19 and TRBJ1-1, is DGGITQSPKYLFRKEGQNVTLSCEQNLNHDAMYWYRQDPGQGLRLIYYSQIVNDFQKGDIAEGYSVSREKKESFPLTVTSAQKNPTAFYLCASSTTRRGLRTEAFFGQGTRLTVV.

A few counts support this clone. V is TRBV18 and J is TRBJ2-7; perhaps TRBD2 as D (6 bases). V shed 4 bases and J shed 0 bases, with 7 bases lying between them. The CDR3 has 13 residues. CDR1 is KGHSH, CDR2 LQKENI, per germline. This CDR3 is CASSRDFSYEQYF. The CDR3 coding sequence is TGTGCCAGCTCACGGGACTTCTCCTACGAGCAGTACTTC.

The sample holds a few counts of this clone. V is TRBV4-2 and J is TRBJ2-5; D unresolved. The V gene lost 0 bases and the J gene lost 2 bases, with 4 bases spanning the gap. Germline assignment: CDR1 LGHNA and CDR2 YNFKEQ. This CDR3 spans 13 amino acids. For the CDR3, the DNA is TGTGCCAGCAGCCAAGACGCGCAAGAGACCCAGTACTTC. This translates into CASSQDAQETQYF.

This chain links TRBV4-3 with TRBJ2-3, with 8 positions matching TRBD2. Per the germline V gene, CDR1 is LGHNA and CDR2 is YSLEER. V dropped 4 bases and J dropped 0; count of bases not matched to a gene: 6. This CDR3 has 16 amino acids. Here the CDR3 DNA reads TGCGCCAGCAGCCCCTACGGGGGGGGGAGCACAGATACGCAGTATTTT. Its protein product is CASSPYGGGSTDTQYF.

The chain links TRBV19 to TRBJ2-7; maybe TRBD1 (5 bases). Germline loops: CDR1 LNHDA, CDR2 SQIVND (reference sequence). The V gene lost 4 bases and the J gene lost 5 bases, with 12 bases spanning the gap. There are 13 residues in the CDR3. Here the CDR3 reads CASSTSGIHEQYF. The CDR3 nucleotides read TGTGCCAGTAGTACCTCAGGGATCCACGAGCAGTACTTC. Combining the CDR3 with reference TRBV19 and TRBJ2-7 gives the whole variable domain DGGITQSPKYLFRKEGQNVTLSCEQNLNHDAMYWYRQDPGQGLRLIYYSQIVNDFQKGDIAEGYSVSREKKESFPLTVTSAQKNPTAFYLCASSTSGIHEQYFGPGTRLTVT.

This chain connects TRBV7-2 to TRBJ2-7, with 10 bases identical to TRBD1. J was trimmed by 3 bases and V by 5 bases; bases with no gene match: 4. Germline-derived CDR1 and CDR2 are SGHTA and FQGNSA. The CDR3 consists of 14 residues. In DNA, the CDR3 is TGTGCCAGCAGCCCGTGGACAGGGGGCTACGAGCAGTACTTC. This gives the protein CASSPWTGGYEQYF.

This clone has a single count. The chain has TRBV4-3 and TRBJ1-4, with D possibly being TRBD1 (5 bases). This CDR3 has 15 residues. The germline V gene has CDR1 LGHNA and CDR2 YSLEER. V was trimmed by 2 bases and J by 2 bases, leaving 9 bases between them. The CDR3 coding sequence is TGCGCCAGCAGCCAATACAGGTTGACTAATGAAAAACTGTTTTTT. Translating gives CASSQYRLTNEKLFF.

This clone showed up just once. The V call is TRBV6-5, the J call TRBJ1-1; the D is unclear. Germline lookup yields CDR1 MNHEY and CDR2 SVGAGI. V was cut by 8 bases and J by 1 base, with 14 bases left in between. This CDR3 is built from 14 residues. The CDR3 region has the DNA TGTGCCAGCTGTCGGGATACCCGGAACACTGAAGCTTTCTTT. It is translated as CASCRDTRNTEAFF.

This chain uses TRBV9 with TRBJ1-2; 8 nucleotides agree with TRBD1. The V gene end was trimmed by 6 bases and the J gene end by 1 base; junction bases not matched to a gene: 5. The CDR3 has 14 amino acids. Germline V CDR1 and CDR2: SGDLS, YYNGEE. The CDR3 spells CASTRQGLNYGYTF. For the CDR3, the DNA is TGTGCCAGCACCCGACAGGGGCTTAACTATGGCTACACCTTC.

The chain carries TRBV5-8 and TRBJ1-1; TRBD1 matches 7 bases. CDR3 length: 14 amino acids. Germline CDR1 SGHTS, CDR2 YDEGEE. J lost 4 bases, V lost 1 base, and 4 bases had no gene match. The chain's CDR3 is CASSLSGGSTEAFF. The CDR3 nucleotides read TGTGCCAGCAGCTTGTCAGGGGGATCCACTGAAGCTTTCTTT.

The V call is TRBV6-5, the J call TRBJ2-3; D is ambiguous. The CDR3 covers 11 residues. Germline CDR1 reads MNHEY; CDR2 reads SVGAGI. V was clipped by 4 bases and J by 4 bases, with 3 bases between them. The CDR3 region has the DNA TGTGCCAGCAGTTGGGCAGATACGCAGTATTTT. This encodes CASSWADTQYF.

The V and J genes are TRBV5-1 and TRBJ1-1, with D perhaps TRBD1 (5 bases). This CDR3 spans 15 amino acids. Germline loops: CDR1 SGHRS, CDR2 YFSETQ. V shed 4 bases and J shed 5 bases, with 18 bases lying between them. CDR3 loop: CASSPEGRGDTEAFF. The DNA of the CDR3 is TGCGCCAGCAGCCCGGAAGGCCGGGGGGATACTGAAGCTTTCTTT.

V and J are TRBV3-1 (or the pseudogene TRBV3-2) and TRBJ2-6; D unclear. Per germline, CDR1 LGHDT and CDR2 YNNKEL (reference sequence). The ends were cut back, 9 bases at V and 1 base at J, with 7 bases in the middle. The CDR3 extends over 13 amino acids. The CDR3 sequence is CASERSGANVLTF. CDR3 DNA sequence: TGTGCCAGTGAGAGGTCTGGGGCCAACGTCCTGACTTTC.